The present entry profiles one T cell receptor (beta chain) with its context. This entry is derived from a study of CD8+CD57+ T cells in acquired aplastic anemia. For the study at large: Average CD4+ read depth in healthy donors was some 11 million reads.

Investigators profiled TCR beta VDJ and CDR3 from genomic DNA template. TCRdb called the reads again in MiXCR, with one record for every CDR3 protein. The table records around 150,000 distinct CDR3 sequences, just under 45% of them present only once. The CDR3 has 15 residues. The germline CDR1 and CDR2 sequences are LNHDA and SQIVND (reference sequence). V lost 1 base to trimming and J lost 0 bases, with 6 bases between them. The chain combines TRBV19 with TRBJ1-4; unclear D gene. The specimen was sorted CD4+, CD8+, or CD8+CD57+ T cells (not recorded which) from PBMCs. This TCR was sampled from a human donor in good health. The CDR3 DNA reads TGTGCCAGTAGTATAGTCGGCGCAACTAATGAAAAACTGTTTTTT. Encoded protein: CASSIVGATNEKLFF.